This T cell receptor (beta chain) is from a study of blood T cell repertoires in COVID-19 (dated by TCRdb to about 2020). Describing the broader study: Collaborator samples came from the United States, Italy and Spain and covered acute and convalescent phases of COVID-19. The prospective study material was composed of cDNA or gDNA derived from T cells, B-cell-depleted T cells, or PBMCs. Subjects who had been exposed to COVID-19, were actively infected with it, or had recovered from it provided the deeply sampled blood TCRbeta repertoires that made up the dataset. The repertoires were released in a freely available public database intended as a resource for research on the immune response to SARS-CoV-2. The samples were drawn from the first 160 participants of the ongoing ImmuneRACE study and from 1,200 or so subjects provided by 6 global collaborators. Sample metadata almost always included a de-identified subject ID, COVID-19 status, age in years and sex. Where HLA class I and class II types were available, the types were taken from metadata supplied by the sample provider, not from assay-based typing. Broad study findings and their caveats: How much clinical and demographic metadata was included differed by source and by participant, and the metadata was provided uncurated.

This clone was counted a single time. Its antigen specificity is not known. It has no much larger one-base neighbor in the sample; base qualities were not kept. Relative to germline, V is missing 4 bases and J is missing 5 bases, with 10 bases of the junction outside any gene match. CDR1 and CDR2 are drawn from the germline V gene: SGHRS, YFSETQ. The CDR3 holds 16 amino acids from the cysteine to the phenylalanine. Just CDR3 DNA is preserved here, 48 bases in frame from base 1. The immunoSEQ Assay, a bias-controlled multiplex PCR, was used to amplify TCRbeta CDR3 regions from genomic DNA. The authors' analysis ran thus. The number of nucleated cells in each sample was estimated by amplification of reference gene primers within the assay. To quantify the absolute abundance of each unique TCRbeta CDR3 rearrangement, sequence reads were collapsed and filtered. For each sample, productive Simpson clonality was calculated by taking the square root of Simpson's diversity index across productive rearrangements. TCRdb mirrors the immuneACCESS table, restricted to in-frame sequences. Some clones are absent from its copies; in checked studies, under half trace to an unresolved V gene, and the reason for the others is unknown. D and trimming were read from the DNA, whereas the V and J calls and clone size are those reported in that table. Within this sample are 300,000 to 350,000 clones, with around 87% of them counted one time only. The ten top clones hold about 6.3% of the sample.

At one collaborating source in Seattle, patients were enrolled during active infection and were followed longitudinally through the course of disease. Each collaborating institution followed its own protocols to collect whole blood in K2EDTA tubes. For TCRbeta analysis, collaborator samples were shipped as frozen whole blood, as isolated PBMCs, or as DNA extracted from either sample type. Recombination linked TRBV5-1 to TRBJ2-7, and TRBD2 matches 12 of the central bases. The sequenced sample consisted of peripheral blood. This TCR was sampled from a woman aged 45-65 years with COVID-19, enrolled during active disease. Read as DNA, the sequence is TGCGCCAGCAGCGGAGGGACTAGCGGGCTCTCGGACGAGCAGTACTTC. Its amino acids are CASSGGTSGLSDEQYF.